The entry that follows covers one TCR beta chain sequence. Germline V gene data show CDR1 as SGHDT and CDR2 as YYEEEE. V lost 0 bases and J lost 1; bases outside the gene matches: 2. The length of the CDR3 is 15 residues. Libraries were prepared by immunoSEQ multiplex PCR; TCRdb keeps only in-frame clonotypes and omits some of them. The data show about 60,000 clones, roughly 91% seen once. These data are taken from a study of T cell changes during pregnancy in multiple sclerosis. This specimen consisted of peripheral blood, obtained in the second trimester of pregnancy. The gene calls are TRBV5-6 and TRBJ2-5; 8 bases map to TRBD1. This clonotype originated in a female donor with multiple sclerosis, enrolled in a pregnancy study. DNA for the CDR3: TGTGCCAGCAGCTTGGGGACAGGGAGCCAAGAGACCCAGTACTTC. Translated: CASSLGTGSQETQYF. Full variable domain (missing parts from reference TRBV5-6 and TRBJ2-5): DAGVTQSPTHLIKTRGQQVTLRCSPKSGHDTVSWYQQALGQGPQFIFQYYEEEERQRGNFPDRFSGHQFPNYSSELNVNALLLGDSALYLCASSLGTGSQETQYFGPGTRLLVL.